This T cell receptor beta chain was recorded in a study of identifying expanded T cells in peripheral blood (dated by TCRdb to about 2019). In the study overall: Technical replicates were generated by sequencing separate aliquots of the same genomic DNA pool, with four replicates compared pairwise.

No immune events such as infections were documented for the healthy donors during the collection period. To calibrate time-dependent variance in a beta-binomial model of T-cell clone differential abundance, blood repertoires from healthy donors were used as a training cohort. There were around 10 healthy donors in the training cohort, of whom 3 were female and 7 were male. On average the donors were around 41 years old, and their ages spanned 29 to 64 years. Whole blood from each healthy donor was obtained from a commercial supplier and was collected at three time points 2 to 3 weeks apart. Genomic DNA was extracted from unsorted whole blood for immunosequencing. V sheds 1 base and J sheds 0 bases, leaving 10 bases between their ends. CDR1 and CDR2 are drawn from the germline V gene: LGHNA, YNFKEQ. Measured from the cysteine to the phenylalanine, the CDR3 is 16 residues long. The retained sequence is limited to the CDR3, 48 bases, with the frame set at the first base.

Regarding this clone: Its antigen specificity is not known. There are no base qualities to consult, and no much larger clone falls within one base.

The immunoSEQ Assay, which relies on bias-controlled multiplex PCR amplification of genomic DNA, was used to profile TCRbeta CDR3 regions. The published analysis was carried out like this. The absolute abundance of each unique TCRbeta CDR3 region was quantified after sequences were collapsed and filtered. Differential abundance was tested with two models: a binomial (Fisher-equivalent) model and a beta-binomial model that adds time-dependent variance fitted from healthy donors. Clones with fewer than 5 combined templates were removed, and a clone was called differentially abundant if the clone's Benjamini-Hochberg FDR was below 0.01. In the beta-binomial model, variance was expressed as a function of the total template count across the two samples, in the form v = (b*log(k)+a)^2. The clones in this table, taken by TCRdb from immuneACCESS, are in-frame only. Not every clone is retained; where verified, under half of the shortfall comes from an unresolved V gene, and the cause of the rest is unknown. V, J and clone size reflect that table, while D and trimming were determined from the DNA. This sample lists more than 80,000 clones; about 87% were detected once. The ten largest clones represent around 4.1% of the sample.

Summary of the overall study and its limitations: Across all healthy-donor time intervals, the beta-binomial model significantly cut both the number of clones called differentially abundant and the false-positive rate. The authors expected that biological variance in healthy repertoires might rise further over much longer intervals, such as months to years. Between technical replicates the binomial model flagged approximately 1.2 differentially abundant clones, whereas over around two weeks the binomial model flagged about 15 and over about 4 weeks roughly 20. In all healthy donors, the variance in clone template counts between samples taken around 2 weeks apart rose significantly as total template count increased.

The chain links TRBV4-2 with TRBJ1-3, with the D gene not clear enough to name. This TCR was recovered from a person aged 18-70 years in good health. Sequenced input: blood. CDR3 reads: CASSQGAGSSGNTIYF. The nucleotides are TGTGCCAGCAGCCAAGGGGCGGGAAGCTCTGGAAACACCATATATTTT.